The rows below give T cell receptor beta chains drawn from one sample of a study of CD8+CD57+ T cells in acquired aplastic anemia. In TCRdb, the reads were re-called with MiXCR into one record per CDR3 protein. The sample has 150,000 to 200,000 distinct CDR3 sequences, roughly half seen once; the top ten hold about 2.9%. Specimen: sorted CD4+, CD8+, or CD8+CD57+ T cells (not recorded which) from PBMCs. These receptors originate from a human donor with aplastic anemia. The CDR3 runs from the conserved cysteine through the conserved F or W. D genes are given only for firm matches. Size is stated for part of the rows, as once, few or many counts, or as a class when the clone is expanded.

j_call clone_size v_call d_call cdr3_nt cdr3_aa
TRBJ2-4 many TRBV12-3/TRBV12-4 NA TGTGCCAGCAGTTCACAGGGAAACATTCAGTACTTC CASSSQGNIQYF
TRBJ1-1 NA TRBV5-8 NA TGTGCCAGCAGCGCCCAGCAAGGAATTCTTCCTGAAGCTTTCTTT CASSAQQGILPEAFF
TRBJ1-2 few TRBV24-1 NA TGTGCCACCAGTGATTTAAACGGCTACACCTTC CATSDLNGYTF
TRBJ2-5 many TRBV7-2 NA TGTGCCAGCAGGGGGTGGGGGGGCCCAGAGACCCAGTACTTC CASRGWGGPETQYF
TRBJ1-4 NA TRBV2 NA TGTGCCAGCAGGCCAACCCCCGGACAGAGTGAAAAACTGTTTTTT CASRPTPGQSEKLFF
TRBJ1-2 few TRBV7-2 TRBD1 TGTGCCAGCAGCCTGGGGACAGGGAGCGGCTACACCTTC CASSLGTGSGYTF
TRBJ2-1 NA TRBV29-1 TRBD2 TGCAGCTTTCCAGCGGGAGGGAGGGATGAGCAGTTCTTC CSFPAGGRDEQFF
TRBJ2-3 NA TRBV7-3 TRBD2 TGTGCCAGCAGCTCGCTAGCGGGAGTATCAACGCAGTATTTT CASSSLAGVSTQYF
TRBJ2-1 NA TRBV6-1 NA TGTGCCAGCGACAGGGCTGGGGAGGGCGATGAGCAGTTCTTC CASDRAGEGDEQFF
TRBJ2-1 NA TRBV19 TRBD2 TGTGCCAGTAGTCGCGGACTAGCGGGAGTTCGTGAGCAGTTCTTC CASSRGLAGVREQFF
TRBJ2-7 NA TRBV15 TRBD1 TGTGCCACCAGCAGCTCACAGGGGTACGAGCAGTACTTC CATSSSQGYEQYF
TRBJ1-2 NA TRBV24-1 NA TGTGCCACCAGTGACAACGACGGGCTAAAAGATGGCTACACCTTC CATSDNDGLKDGYTF
TRBJ1-2 NA TRBV7-2 NA TGTGGTAGCAGCTTACCGCAGGGCCTGGATGGCTACACCTTC CGSSLPQGLDGYTF
TRBJ2-6 many TRBV12-3/TRBV12-4 NA TGTGCCAGCAGCCTAGGGCACGGGGCCAACGTCCTGACTTTC CASSLGHGANVLTF